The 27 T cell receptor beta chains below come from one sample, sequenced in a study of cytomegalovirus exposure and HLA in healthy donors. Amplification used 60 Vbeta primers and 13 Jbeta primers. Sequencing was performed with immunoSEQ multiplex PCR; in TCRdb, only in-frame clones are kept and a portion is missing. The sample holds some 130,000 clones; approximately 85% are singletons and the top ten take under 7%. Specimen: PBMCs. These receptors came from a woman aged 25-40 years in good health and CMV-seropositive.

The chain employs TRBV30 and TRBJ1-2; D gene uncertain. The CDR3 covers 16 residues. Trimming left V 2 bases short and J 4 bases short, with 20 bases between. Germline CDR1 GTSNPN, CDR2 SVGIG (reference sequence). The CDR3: CAWSHPAGGGIYGYTF. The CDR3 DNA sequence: TGTGCCTGGAGTCACCCCGCCGGCGGCGGGATCTATGGCTACACCTTC.

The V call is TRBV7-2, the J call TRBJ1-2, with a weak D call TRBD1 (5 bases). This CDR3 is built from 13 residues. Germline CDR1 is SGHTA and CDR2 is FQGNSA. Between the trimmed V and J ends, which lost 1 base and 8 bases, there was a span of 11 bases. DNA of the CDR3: TGTGCCAGCAGCTTAGATATGGGGGGAGGCTACACCTTC. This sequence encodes CASSLDMGGGYTF.

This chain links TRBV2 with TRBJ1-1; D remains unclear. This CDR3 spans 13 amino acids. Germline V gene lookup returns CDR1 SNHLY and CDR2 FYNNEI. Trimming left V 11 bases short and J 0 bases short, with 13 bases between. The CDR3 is CACLEGVNTEAFF. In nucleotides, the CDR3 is TGTGCCTGCCTCGAGGGCGTGAACACTGAAGCTTTCTTT.

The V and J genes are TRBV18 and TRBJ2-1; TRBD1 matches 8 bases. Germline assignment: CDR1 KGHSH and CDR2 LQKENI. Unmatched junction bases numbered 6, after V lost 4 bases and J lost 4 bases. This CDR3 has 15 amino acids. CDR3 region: CASSLGQGSYNEQFF. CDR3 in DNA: TGTGCCAGCTCACTAGGACAGGGAAGTTACAATGAGCAGTTCTTC.

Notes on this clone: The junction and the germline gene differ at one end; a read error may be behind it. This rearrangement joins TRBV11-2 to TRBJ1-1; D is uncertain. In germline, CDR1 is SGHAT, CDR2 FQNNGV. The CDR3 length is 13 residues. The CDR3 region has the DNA TGTGCCAGCGGCTTTGGAGGGAACACTGAAGCTTTCTTT. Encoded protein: CASGFGGNTEAFF.

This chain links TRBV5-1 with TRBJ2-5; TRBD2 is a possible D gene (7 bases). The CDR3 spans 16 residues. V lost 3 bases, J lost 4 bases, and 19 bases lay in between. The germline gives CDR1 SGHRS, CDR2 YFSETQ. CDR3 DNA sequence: TGCGCCAGCAGCTCTAGTCTGGGGGGGCCTTTAGAGACCCAGTACTTC. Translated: CASSSSLGGPLETQYF.

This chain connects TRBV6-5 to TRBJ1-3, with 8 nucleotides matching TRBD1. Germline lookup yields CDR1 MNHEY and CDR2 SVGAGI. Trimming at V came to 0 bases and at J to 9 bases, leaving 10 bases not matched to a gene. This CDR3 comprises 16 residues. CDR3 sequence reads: CASSYSSPGGASTIYF. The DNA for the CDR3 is TGTGCCAGCAGTTACTCGAGTCCAGGGGGCGCTTCCACCATATATTTT.

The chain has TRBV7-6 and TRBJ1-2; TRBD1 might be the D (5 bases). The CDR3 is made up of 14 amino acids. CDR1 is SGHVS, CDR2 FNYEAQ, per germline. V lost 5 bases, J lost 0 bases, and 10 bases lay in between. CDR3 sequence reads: CASSPGEPNYGYTF. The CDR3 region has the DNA TGTGCCAGCAGCCCGGGGGAACCTAACTATGGCTACACCTTC.

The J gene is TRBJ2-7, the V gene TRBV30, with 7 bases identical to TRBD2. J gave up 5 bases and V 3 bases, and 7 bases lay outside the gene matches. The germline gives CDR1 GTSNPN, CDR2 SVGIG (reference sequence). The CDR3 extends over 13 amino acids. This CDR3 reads CAWSETSPDEQYF. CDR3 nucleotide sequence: TGTGCCTGGAGCGAGACTAGCCCCGACGAGCAGTACTTC.

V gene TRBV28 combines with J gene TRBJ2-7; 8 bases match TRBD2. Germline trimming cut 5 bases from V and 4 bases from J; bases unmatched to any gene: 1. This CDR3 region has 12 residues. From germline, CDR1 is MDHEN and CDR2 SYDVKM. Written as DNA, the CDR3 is TGTGCCAGCAGTCGGGGGGGTTACGAGCAGTACTTC. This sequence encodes CASSRGGYEQYF.

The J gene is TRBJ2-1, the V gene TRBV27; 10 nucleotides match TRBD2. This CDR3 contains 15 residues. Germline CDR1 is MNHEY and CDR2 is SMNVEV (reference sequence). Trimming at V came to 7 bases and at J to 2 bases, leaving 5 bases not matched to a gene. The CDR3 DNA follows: TGTGCCAGCACCCCTCTAGCGGGAGCCTACAATGAGCAGTTCTTC. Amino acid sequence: CASTPLAGAYNEQFF.

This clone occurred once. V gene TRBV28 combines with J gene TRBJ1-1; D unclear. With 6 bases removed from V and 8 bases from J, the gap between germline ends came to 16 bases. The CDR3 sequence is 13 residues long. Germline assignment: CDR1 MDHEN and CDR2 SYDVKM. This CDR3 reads CASSLMPGLEAFF. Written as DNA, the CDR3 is TGTGCCAGCAGCCTAATGCCGGGATTAGAAGCTTTCTTT. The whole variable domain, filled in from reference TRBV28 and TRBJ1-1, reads DVKVTQSSRYLVKRTGEKVFLECVQDMDHENMFWYRQDPGLGLRLIYFSYDVKMKEKGDIPEGYSVSREKKERFSLILESASTNQTSMYLCASSLMPGLEAFFGQGTRLTVV.

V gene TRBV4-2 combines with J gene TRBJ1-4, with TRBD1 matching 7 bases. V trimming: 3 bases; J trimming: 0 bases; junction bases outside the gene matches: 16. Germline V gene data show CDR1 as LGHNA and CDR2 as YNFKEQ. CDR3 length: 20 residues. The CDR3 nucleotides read TGTGCCAGCAGCCACGTCAAAAGAGGGACAGCTGATACAACTAATGAAAAACTGTTTTTT. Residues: CASSHVKRGTADTTNEKLFF.

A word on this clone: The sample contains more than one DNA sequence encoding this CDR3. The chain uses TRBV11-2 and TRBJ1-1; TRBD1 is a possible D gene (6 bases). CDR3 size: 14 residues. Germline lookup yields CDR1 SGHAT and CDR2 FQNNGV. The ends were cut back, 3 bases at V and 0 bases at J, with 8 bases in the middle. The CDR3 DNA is TGTGCCAGCAGCTTGGGGGCTTTGAACACTGAAGCTTTCTTT. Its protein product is CASSLGALNTEAFF.

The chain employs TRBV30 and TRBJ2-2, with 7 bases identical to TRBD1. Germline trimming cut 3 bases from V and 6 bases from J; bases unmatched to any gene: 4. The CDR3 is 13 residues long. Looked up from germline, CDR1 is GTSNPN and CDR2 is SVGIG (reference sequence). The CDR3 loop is CAWSATGAGELFF. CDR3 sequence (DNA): TGTGCCTGGAGCGCCACAGGGGCCGGGGAGCTGTTTTTT.

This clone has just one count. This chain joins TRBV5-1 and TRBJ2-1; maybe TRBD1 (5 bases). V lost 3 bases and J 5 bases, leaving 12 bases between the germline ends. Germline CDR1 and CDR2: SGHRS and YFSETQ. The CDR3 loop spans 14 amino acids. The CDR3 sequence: CASSSQTENNEQFF. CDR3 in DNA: TGCGCCAGCAGCTCCCAGACAGAGAACAATGAGCAGTTCTTC.

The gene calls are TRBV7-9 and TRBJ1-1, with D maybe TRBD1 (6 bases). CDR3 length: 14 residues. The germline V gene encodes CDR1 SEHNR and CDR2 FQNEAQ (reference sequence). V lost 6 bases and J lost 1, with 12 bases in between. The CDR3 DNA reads TGTGCCAGCAGTAGGGGGGGGAGGAACACTGAAGCTTTCTTT. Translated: CASSRGGRNTEAFF.

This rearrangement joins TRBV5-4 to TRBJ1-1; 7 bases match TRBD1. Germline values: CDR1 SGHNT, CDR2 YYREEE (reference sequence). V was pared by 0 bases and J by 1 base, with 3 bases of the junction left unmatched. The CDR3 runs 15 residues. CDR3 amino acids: CASSLEAGGNTEAFF. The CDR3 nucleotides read TGTGCCAGCAGCTTGGAAGCAGGGGGGAACACTGAAGCTTTCTTT.

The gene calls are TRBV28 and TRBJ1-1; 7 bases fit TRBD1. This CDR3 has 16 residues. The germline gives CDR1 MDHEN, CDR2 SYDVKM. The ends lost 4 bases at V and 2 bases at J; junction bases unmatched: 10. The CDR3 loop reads CASSSPGGPTNTEAFF. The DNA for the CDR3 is TGTGCCAGCAGTTCACCAGGGGGACCTACTAACACTGAAGCTTTCTTT.

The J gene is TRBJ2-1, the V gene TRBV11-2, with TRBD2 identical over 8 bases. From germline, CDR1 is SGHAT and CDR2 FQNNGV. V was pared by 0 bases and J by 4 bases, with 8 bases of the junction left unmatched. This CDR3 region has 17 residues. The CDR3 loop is CASSLENPGGAYNEQFF. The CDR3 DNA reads TGTGCCAGCAGCTTAGAGAATCCGGGAGGGGCGTACAATGAGCAGTTCTTC.

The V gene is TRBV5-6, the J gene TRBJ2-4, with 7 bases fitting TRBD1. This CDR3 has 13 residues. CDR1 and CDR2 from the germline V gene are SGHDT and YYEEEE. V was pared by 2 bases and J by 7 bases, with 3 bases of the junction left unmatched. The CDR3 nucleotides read TGTGCCAGCAGCTTCCAGGACAGGAACATTCAGTACTTC. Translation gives CASSFQDRNIQYF.

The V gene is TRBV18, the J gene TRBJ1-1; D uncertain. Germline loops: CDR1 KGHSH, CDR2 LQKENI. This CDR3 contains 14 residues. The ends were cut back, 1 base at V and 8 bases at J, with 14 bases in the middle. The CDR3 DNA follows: TGTGCCAGCTCACCACGCCGGGAGTTACACGAAGCTTTCTTT. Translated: CASSPRRELHEAFF.

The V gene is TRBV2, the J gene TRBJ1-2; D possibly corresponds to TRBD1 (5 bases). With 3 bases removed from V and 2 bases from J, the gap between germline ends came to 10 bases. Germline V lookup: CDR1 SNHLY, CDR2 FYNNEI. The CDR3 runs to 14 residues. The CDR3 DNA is TGTGCCAGCAGTGATTGGGAGGGGAACTATGGCTACACCTTC. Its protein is CASSDWEGNYGYTF. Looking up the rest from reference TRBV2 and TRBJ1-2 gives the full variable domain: EPEVTQTPSHQVTQMGQEVILRCVPISNHLYFYWYRQILGQKVEFLVSFYNNEISEKSEIFDDQFSVERPDGSNFTLKIRSTKLEDSAMYFCASSDWEGNYGYTFGSGTRLTVV.

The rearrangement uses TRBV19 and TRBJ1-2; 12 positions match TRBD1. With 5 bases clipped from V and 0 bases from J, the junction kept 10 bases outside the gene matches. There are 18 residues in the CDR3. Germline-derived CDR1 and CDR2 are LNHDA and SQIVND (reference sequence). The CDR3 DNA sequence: TGTGCCAGTAGTGTCACCCCGGGACAGGGGGCGGCTAACTATGGCTACACCTTC. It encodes CASSVTPGQGAANYGYTF.

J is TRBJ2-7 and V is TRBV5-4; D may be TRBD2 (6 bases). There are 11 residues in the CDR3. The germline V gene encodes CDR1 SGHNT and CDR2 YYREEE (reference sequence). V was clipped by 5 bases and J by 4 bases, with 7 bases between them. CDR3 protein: CASSRGYEQYF. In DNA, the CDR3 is TGTGCCAGCAGTCGGGGGTACGAGCAGTACTTC.

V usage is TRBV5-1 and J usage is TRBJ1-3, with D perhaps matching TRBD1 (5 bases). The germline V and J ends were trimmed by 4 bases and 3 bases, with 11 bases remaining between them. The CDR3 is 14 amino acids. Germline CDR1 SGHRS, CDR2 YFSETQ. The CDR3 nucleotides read TGCGCCAGCAGCCAAGACAGCTTTGGAAACACCATATATTTT. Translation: CASSQDSFGNTIYF.

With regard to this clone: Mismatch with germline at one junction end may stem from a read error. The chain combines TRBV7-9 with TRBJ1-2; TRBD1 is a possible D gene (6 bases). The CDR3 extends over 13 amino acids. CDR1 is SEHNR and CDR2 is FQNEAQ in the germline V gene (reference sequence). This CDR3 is CSSSLAGQYGYTF. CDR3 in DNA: TGTTCCAGCAGCTTAGCTGGACAGTATGGCTACACCTTC.